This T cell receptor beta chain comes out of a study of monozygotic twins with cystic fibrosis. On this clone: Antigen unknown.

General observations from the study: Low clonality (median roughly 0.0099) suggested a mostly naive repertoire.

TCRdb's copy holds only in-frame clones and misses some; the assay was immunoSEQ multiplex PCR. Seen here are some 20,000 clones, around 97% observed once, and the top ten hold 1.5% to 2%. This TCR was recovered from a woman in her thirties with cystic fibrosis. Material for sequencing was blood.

In DNA form, the CDR3 reads TGTGCCAGTAGTATAACCAGGGGACTAGATCAGCCCCAGCATTTT. Its translation is CASSITRGLDQPQHF. The chain uses TRBV19 and TRBJ1-5, with D maybe TRBD1 (6 bases). In germline, CDR1 is LNHDA, CDR2 SQIVND (reference sequence). CDR3 length: 15 amino acids. V lost 2 bases, J lost 5 bases, and 13 bases lay in between. The full variable domain, its missing parts supplied by reference TRBV19 and TRBJ1-5, is DGGITQSPKYLFRKEGQNVTLSCEQNLNHDAMYWYRQDPGQGLRLIYYSQIVNDFQKGDIAEGYSVSREKKESFPLTVTSAQKNPTAFYLCASSITRGLDQPQHFGDGTRLSIL.